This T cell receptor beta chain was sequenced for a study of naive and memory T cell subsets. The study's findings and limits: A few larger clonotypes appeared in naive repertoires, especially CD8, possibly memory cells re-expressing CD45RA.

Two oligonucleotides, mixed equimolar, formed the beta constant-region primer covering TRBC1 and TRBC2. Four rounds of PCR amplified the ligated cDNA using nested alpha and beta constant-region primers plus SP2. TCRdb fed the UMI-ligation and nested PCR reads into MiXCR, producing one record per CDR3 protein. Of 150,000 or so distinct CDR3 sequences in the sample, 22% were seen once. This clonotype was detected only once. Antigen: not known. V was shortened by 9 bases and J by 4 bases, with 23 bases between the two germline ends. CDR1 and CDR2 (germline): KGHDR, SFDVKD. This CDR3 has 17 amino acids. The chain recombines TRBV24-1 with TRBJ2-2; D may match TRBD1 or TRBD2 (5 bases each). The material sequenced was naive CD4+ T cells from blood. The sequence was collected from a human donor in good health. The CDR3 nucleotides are TGTGCCACCTCCAACCCTCCTGGGGGTTCTGGCACCGGGGAGCTGTTTTTT. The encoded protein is CATSNPPGGSGTGELFF.